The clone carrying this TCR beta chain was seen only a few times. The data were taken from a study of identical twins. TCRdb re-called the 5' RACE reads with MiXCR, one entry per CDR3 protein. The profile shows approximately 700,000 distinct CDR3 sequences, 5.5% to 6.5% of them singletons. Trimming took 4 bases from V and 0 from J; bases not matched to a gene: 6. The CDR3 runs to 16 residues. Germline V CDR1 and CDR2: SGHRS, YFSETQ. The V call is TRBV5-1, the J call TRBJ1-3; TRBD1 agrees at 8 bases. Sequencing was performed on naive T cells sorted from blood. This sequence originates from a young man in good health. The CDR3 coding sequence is TGCGCCAGCAGCCGGACGGACAGGGACTCTGGAAACACCATATATTTT. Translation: CASSRTDRDSGNTIYF.